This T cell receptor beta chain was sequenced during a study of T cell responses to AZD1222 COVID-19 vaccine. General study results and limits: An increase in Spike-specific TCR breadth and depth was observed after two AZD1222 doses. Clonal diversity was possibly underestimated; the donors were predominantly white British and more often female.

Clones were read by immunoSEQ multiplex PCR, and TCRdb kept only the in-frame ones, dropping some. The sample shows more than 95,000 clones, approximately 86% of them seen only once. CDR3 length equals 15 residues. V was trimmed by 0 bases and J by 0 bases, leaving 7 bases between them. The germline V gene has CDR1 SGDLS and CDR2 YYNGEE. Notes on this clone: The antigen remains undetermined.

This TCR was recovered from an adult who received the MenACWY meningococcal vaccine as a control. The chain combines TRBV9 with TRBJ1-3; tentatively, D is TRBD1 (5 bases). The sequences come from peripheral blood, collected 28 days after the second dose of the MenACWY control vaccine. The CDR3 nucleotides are TGTGCCAGCAGCGTAGGAGGGGTCTCTGGAAACACCATATATTTT. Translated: CASSVGGVSGNTIYF.